Presented here are 26 T cell receptor beta chains from one specimen sequenced in a study of blood T cell repertoires in COVID-19 (dated by TCRdb to 2018 to 2021). Libraries came from the immunoSEQ multiplex PCR assay. Not all clones reach the TCRdb copy of this immuneACCESS table, which keeps in-frame sequences only. Checked studies attribute under half of the gap to unresolved V genes and leave the rest unexplained. This sample lists roughly 55,000 clones; 85% to 90% were detected once. Over 9.5% of the sample rests with the top ten. The sample consisted of peripheral blood. The receptors come from a man in his 70s with active COVID-19.

The chain has TRBV6-5 and TRBJ2-7; TRBD1 aligns across 7 bases. Germline CDR1 reads MNHEY; CDR2 reads SVGAGI. V was clipped by 0 bases and J by 3 bases; unmatched bases: 8. This CDR3 has 16 residues. The CDR3 loop reads CASSYSIQQGDYEQYF. DNA for the CDR3: TGTGCCAGCAGTTACTCGATCCAGCAGGGGGACTACGAGCAGTACTTC.

This clone was seen a few times. This rearrangement joins TRBV2 to TRBJ1-5; no definite D call. In germline, CDR1 is SNHLY, CDR2 FYNNEI. Trimming stripped 11 bases from V and 7 bases from J, with 15 bases between. The CDR3 is 12 residues long. This CDR3 is CACQDSNQPQHF. The CDR3 nucleotides are TGTGCCTGCCAGGATTCTAACCAGCCCCAGCATTTT.

This chain joins TRBV3-1 (or the pseudogene TRBV3-2) and TRBJ1-1; no definite D call. The V gene lost 4 bases and the J gene lost 11 bases, with 14 bases spanning the gap. The CDR3 sequence is 12 residues long. Germline assignment: CDR1 LGHDT and CDR2 YNNKEL (reference sequence). As DNA, the CDR3 is TGTGCCAGCAGCCTGCGTCGGGGTATCGCTTTCTTT. Translating it yields CASSLRRGIAFF.

CDR3 coding DNA: TGTGCCAGCACGCGTGAGGGACAGGGAAATGAAAAACTGTTTTTT. This gives the protein CASTREGQGNEKLFF. This chain links TRBV2 with TRBJ1-4; 9 nucleotides align to TRBD1. CDR3 size: 15 residues. Germline V gene data show CDR1 as SNHLY and CDR2 as FYNNEI. J was trimmed by 5 bases and V by 7 bases; bases with no gene match: 8.

The V call is TRBV7-8, the J call TRBJ1-5; 8 positions match TRBD1. CDR3 size: 15 residues. Per germline, CDR1 SGHVS and CDR2 FQNEAQ. V lost 4 bases and J lost 5; bases outside the gene matches: 7. CDR3 DNA: TGTGCCAGCAGCTCGACAGGGGACGCCGATCAGCCCCAGCATTTT. Protein product: CASSSTGDADQPQHF. Together with reference TRBV7-8 and TRBJ1-5, the CDR3 gives the full variable domain: GAGVSQSPRYKVAKRGQDVALRCDPISGHVSLFWYQQALGQGPEFLTYFQNEAQLDKSGLPSDRFFAERPEGSVSTLKIQRTQQEDSAVYLCASSSTGDADQPQHFGDGTRLSIL.

The chain uses TRBV11-3 and TRBJ2-3; 7 bases are shared with TRBD1. After removal of 5 bases from V and 6 bases from J, the junction contained 11 bases not matched to a gene. The CDR3 is 15 amino acids. The germline V gene has CDR1 SGHNT and CDR2 YENEEA. CDR3 in DNA: TGTGCCAGCAGCCGCGGACAGGAGGTTAGGGATACGCAGTATTTT. Protein sequence: CASSRGQEVRDTQYF.

The gene calls are TRBV5-1 and TRBJ1-2; D is unclear. Germline V gene sequence: CDR1 SGHRS, CDR2 YFSETQ. With 5 bases removed from V and 1 base from J, the gap between germline ends came to 15 bases. CDR3 length: 15 residues. The CDR3 loop is CASRQEPNSNYGYTF. Here the CDR3 DNA reads TGCGCCAGCAGGCAAGAACCGAACAGTAACTATGGCTACACCTTC. Full variable domain (outside the CDR3, taken from reference TRBV5-1 and TRBJ1-2): KAGVTQTPRYLIKTRGQQVTLSCSPISGHRSVSWYQQTPGQGLQFLFEYFSETQRNKGNFPGRFSGRQFSNSRSEMNVSTLELGDSALYLCASRQEPNSNYGYTFGSGTRLTVV.

The V gene is TRBV4-3, the J gene TRBJ1-2; D unresolved. Trimming left V 2 bases short and J 0 bases short, with 10 bases between. Germline assignment: CDR1 LGHNA and CDR2 YSLEER. The CDR3 totals 15 residues. The CDR3 here is CASSQLDTSNYGYTF. The CDR3 bases are TGCGCCAGCAGCCAACTCGACACTTCTAACTATGGCTACACCTTC.

V usage is TRBV11-2 and J usage is TRBJ2-5; D remains unclear. Germline CDR1 SGHAT, CDR2 FQNNGV. Trimming removed 5 bases from V and 6 bases from J, with 16 bases in between. The CDR3 is 14 residues long. The CDR3 sequence is CASSPRLGTKTQYF. CDR3 bases: TGTGCCAGCAGCCCGAGACTCGGTACGAAGACCCAGTACTTC.

In nucleotides, the CDR3 is TGTGCCAGCAGTCGGCGCGGGGGCCCAGATACGCAGTATTTT. Its translation is CASSRRGGPDTQYF. The chain recombines TRBV7-2 with TRBJ2-3; D possibly corresponds to TRBD2 (7 bases). Trimming removed 6 bases from V and 4 bases from J, with 14 bases in between. CDR3 size: 14 residues. The germline V gene has CDR1 SGHTA and CDR2 FQGNSA.

The chain employs TRBV24-1 and TRBJ2-1; 9 nucleotides match TRBD2. CDR3 length: 16 amino acids. V gave up 4 bases and J gave up 4 bases; unmatched junction bases: 7. Germline assignment: CDR1 KGHDR and CDR2 SFDVKD. This CDR3 reads CATSDRSGGSYNEQFF. The CDR3 DNA is TGTGCCACCAGTGACCGTAGCGGGGGAAGTTACAATGAGCAGTTCTTC.

The chain links TRBV5-4 to TRBJ2-1, with D perhaps TRBD1 (6 bases). Germline V gene data show CDR1 as SGHNT and CDR2 as YYREEE (reference sequence). This CDR3 comprises 15 residues. Deletions cut 3 bases from V and 8 bases from J, with 18 bases between. CDR3 sequence: CASSYGQLSGDEQFF. For the CDR3, the DNA is TGTGCCAGCAGCTACGGACAGCTCAGTGGGGATGAGCAGTTCTTC.

The V and J genes are TRBV19 and TRBJ1-6, with 7 bases aligning to TRBD1. The CDR3 extends over 13 amino acids. V dropped 9 bases and J dropped 5; count of bases not matched to a gene: 4. Germline V gives CDR1 LNHDA, CDR2 SQIVND (reference sequence). CDR3 residues: CASRTGDNSPLHF. The CDR3 nucleotides are TGTGCCAGCAGGACAGGAGATAATTCACCCCTCCACTTT.

This clone was observed a handful of times. The chain carries TRBV7-6 and TRBJ1-4, with TRBD1 matching over 9 bases. CDR1 is SGHVS, CDR2 FNYEAQ, per germline. The CDR3 spans 16 residues. Losses at the gene ends were 1 base for V and 7 bases for J; bases not matched to a gene: 7. Here the CDR3 DNA reads TGTGCCAGCAGCTTAGTCGGACAGGGGTACGGTGAAAAACTGTTTTTT. It yields the protein CASSLVGQGYGEKLFF. The entire variable domain, with the rest obtained from reference TRBV7-6 and TRBJ1-4, is as follows: GAGVSQSPRYKVTKRGQDVALRCDPISGHVSLYWYRQALGQGPEFLTYFNYEAQQDKSGLPNDRFSAERPEGSISTLTIQRTEQRDSAMYRCASSLVGQGYGEKLFFGSGTQLSVL.

The chain couples TRBV6-1 to TRBJ1-2; D is perhaps TRBD1 (5 bases). CDR1 MNHNS and CDR2 SASEGT come from the germline V gene. V shed 1 base and J shed 6 bases, with 12 bases lying between them. CDR3 size: 14 residues. The CDR3 is CASSEGGYRDGYTF. The CDR3 DNA sequence: TGTGCCAGCAGTGAAGGGGGCTACCGAGATGGCTACACCTTC.

In the case of this clone: A read error may account for a junction end that differs from germline. The rearrangement links TRBV29-1 to TRBJ2-1; unclear D gene. The germline gives CDR1 SQVTM, CDR2 ANQGSEA. The CDR3 is 14 amino acids. The chain's CDR3 is CSVAPQESFNEQFF. The DNA for the CDR3 is TGCAGCGTTGCCCCGCAGGAATCCTTCAATGAGCAGTTCTTC.

This clone was detected only once. The chain carries TRBV27 and TRBJ1-1, with a possible D match to TRBD1 (6 bases). This CDR3 has 15 amino acids. V was trimmed by 3 bases and J by 4 bases, leaving 15 bases between them. Germline-derived CDR1 and CDR2 are MNHEY and SMNVEV (reference sequence). In nucleotides, the CDR3 is TGTGCCAGCAGTTTGGGGAGGGGCAGGGGCACTGAAGCTTTCTTT. Translation gives CASSLGRGRGTEAFF.

The rearrangement uses TRBV6-1 and TRBJ1-1; the D gene is possibly TRBD1 (5 bases). Germline V gene sequence: CDR1 MNHNS, CDR2 SASEGT. The CDR3 totals 15 residues. The ends were cut back, 0 bases at V and 3 bases at J, with 11 bases in the middle. This chain's CDR3 is CASSEAMGRYTEAFF. In DNA, the CDR3 is TGTGCCAGCAGTGAAGCGATGGGGCGATACACTGAAGCTTTCTTT.

This chain links TRBV5-6 with TRBJ2-1; D gene uncertain. This CDR3 region has 14 residues. V lost 4 bases and J lost 3, with 11 bases in between. Germline CDR1 reads SGHDT; CDR2 reads YYEEEE. The CDR3 nucleotides read TGTGCCAGCAGCCCTAAGGAGCTCTACAATGAGCAGTTCTTC. This gives the protein CASSPKELYNEQFF.

The V call is TRBV24-1, the J call TRBJ2-3; 10 nucleotides match TRBD1. The CDR3 is 16 amino acids. Losses at the gene ends were 1 base for V and 1 base for J; bases not matched to a gene: 1. From germline, CDR1 is KGHDR and CDR2 SFDVKD. This chain's CDR3 is CATSDFGTGGTDTQYF. CDR3 nucleotides: TGTGCCACCAGTGATTTTGGGACAGGGGGCACAGATACGCAGTATTTT.

This chain links TRBV6-6 with TRBJ2-7; TRBD2 matches at 8 bases. The CDR3 runs 13 residues. Trimming cost V 6 bases and J 2 bases; bases outside gene matches: 3. Per the germline V gene, CDR1 is MNHNY and CDR2 is SVGAGI (reference sequence). The CDR3 sequence is CASSVAGPYEQYF. Here the CDR3 DNA reads TGTGCCAGCAGCGTAGCGGGGCCCTACGAGCAGTACTTC.

This sequence joins TRBV7-9 and TRBJ1-4, with D possibly matching TRBD1 (6 bases). The germline CDR1 and CDR2 sequences are SEHNR and FQNEAQ (reference sequence). The CDR3 loop spans 13 amino acids. With 4 bases removed from V and 6 bases from J, the gap between germline ends came to 9 bases. The CDR3 loop reads CASSSRGYEKLFF. The CDR3 nucleotides are TGTGCCAGCAGCTCCAGGGGTTATGAAAAACTGTTTTTT.

This chain uses TRBV6-5 with TRBJ1-1, with TRBD1 matching over 9 bases. Losses at the gene ends were 7 bases for V and 4 bases for J; bases not matched to a gene: 7. This CDR3 region has 14 residues. CDR1 and CDR2 (germline): MNHEY, SVGAGI. The CDR3 sequence: CASNPQGASTEAFF. For the CDR3, the DNA is TGTGCCAGCAATCCACAGGGGGCGAGCACTGAAGCTTTCTTT.

The genes are TRBV18 and TRBJ1-6; D ambiguous. Germline V gene lookup returns CDR1 KGHSH and CDR2 LQKENI. V lost 3 bases to trimming and J lost 10 bases, with 13 bases between them. The length of the CDR3 is 14 residues. CDR3 sequence reads: CASSPGLSESPLHF. The CDR3 DNA follows: TGTGCCAGCTCACCCGGGTTATCGGAGTCACCCCTCCACTTT.

The chain combines TRBV27 with TRBJ2-2; 10 nucleotides match TRBD1. Per germline, CDR1 MNHEY and CDR2 SMNVEV (reference sequence). Losses at the gene ends were 6 bases for V and 4 bases for J; bases not matched to a gene: 11. The length of the CDR3 is 17 residues. CDR3 bases: TGTGCCAGCAGGAGATTGTCGGGACAGGGGAGCACCGGGGAGCTGTTTTTT. Translation gives CASRRLSGQGSTGELFF.

V gene TRBV28 combines with J gene TRBJ2-5; 10 nucleotides agree with TRBD1. V lost 5 bases to trimming and J lost 5 bases; unmatched junction nucleotides: 8. Germline V CDR1 and CDR2: MDHEN, SYDVKM. The CDR3 loop spans 15 amino acids. The CDR3 is CASSPRTGGYETQYF. The DNA of the CDR3 is TGTGCCAGCAGTCCAAGGACAGGGGGGTACGAGACCCAGTACTTC.